A selection of T cell receptor beta chains follows, all from one sample in a study of blood T cell repertoires in COVID-19. Repertoires were generated with immunoSEQ multiplex PCR, while TCRdb's copy carries only in-frame clones and drops some. The sample holds about 180,000 clones, 86% seen once. The specimen sequenced was PBMCs or T cells enriched from blood (not recorded which). These receptors came from a woman aged 25 to 39 who had recovered from COVID-19. Both conserved end residues are part of each CDR3. The D gene is left open where the match is weak. Where a row states a size, it is once, few, many or the class of an expanded clone; other rows omit it.

j_call clone_size cdr3_length v_call d_call cdr3_nt cdr3_aa
TRBJ1-3 once 18 TRBV5-4 - TGTGCCAGCAGCCCTGGCGGGGATCCCTCTTTAGCTGGAAACACCATATATTTT CASSPGGDPSLAGNTIYF
TRBJ1-2 few 13 TRBV5-6 - TGTGCCAGCACAATCCGGAGGTTCTATGGCTACACCTTC CASTIRRFYGYTF
TRBJ2-7 - 15 TRBV24-1 TRBD1 TGTGCCACCAGTAGTGCAACAGGGGGATCCTACGAGCAGTACTTC CATSSATGGSYEQYF
TRBJ1-3 - 17 TRBV28 - TGTGCCAGCAGTTTATTCGGACATCAAGTTGCCGGAAACACCATATATTTT CASSLFGHQVAGNTIYF
TRBJ2-1 - 16 TRBV3-1/TRBV3-2 TRBD2 TGTGCCAGCAGCCCCTCCACCCAGCGGGAGTACAATGAGCAGTTCTTC CASSPSTQREYNEQFF
TRBJ1-1 - 15 TRBV10-2 TRBD1 TGCGCCAGCAGTGAACCGAGACAGGGTCCTCCTGAAGCTTTCTTT CASSEPRQGPPEAFF
TRBJ1-2 - 13 TRBV11-2 - TGTGCCAGCAGCTTGGGGCCGGACTATGGCTACACCTTC CASSLGPDYGYTF
TRBJ2-3 - 14 TRBV5-1 - TGCGCCAGCAGCTCTGCCGGGGGCACAGATACGCAGTATTTT CASSSAGGTDTQYF
TRBJ1-4 - 14 TRBV5-1 TRBD1 TGCGCCAGCAGCACGGGACAGTCTAATGAAAAACTGTTTTTT CASSTGQSNEKLFF
TRBJ2-6 once 14 TRBV5-1 - TGCGCCAGCAGCTCTTCCCCTGGGGCCAACGTCCTGACTTTC CASSSSPGANVLTF
TRBJ2-1 - 16 TRBV19 TRBD2 TGTGCCAGTAGTTCAAGGACTAGCGGGATATACAATGAGCAGTTCTTC CASSSRTSGIYNEQFF
TRBJ2-5 few 16 TRBV5-1 TRBD2 TGCGCCAGCAGCTTGGACGTAGCGGGAGGGTCGGAGACCCAGTACTTC CASSLDVAGGSETQYF
TRBJ1-2 - 14 TRBV24-1 - TGTGCCACCAGTGATACAGGGCGAAACTATGGCTACACCTTC CATSDTGRNYGYTF
TRBJ1-6 - 14 TRBV19 - TGTGCCAGTAGTATAAGGACAGCAGATTCACCCCTCCACTTT CASSIRTADSPLHF
TRBJ2-5 - 15 TRBV5-5 TRBD2 TGTGCCAGCAGCTTGGGTACTAGCGGGGGGGAGACCCAGTACTTC CASSLGTSGGETQYF
TRBJ1-2 - 14 TRBV5-5 - TGTGCCAGCAGGGGGCCGGAAGGTTTCTATGGCTACACCTTC CASRGPEGFYGYTF
TRBJ1-1 - 13 TRBV28 - TGTGCCAGCGGGAGGGGGGGATCCACTGAAGCTTTCTTT CASGRGGSTEAFF
TRBJ2-2 - 17 TRBV5-1 TRBD2 TGCGCCAGCAGCTTGGTTAGCGGGAGGGCTCGGACCGGGGAGCTGTTTTTT CASSLVSGRARTGELFF
TRBJ2-7 - 19 TRBV23-1 TRBD2 TGCGCCAGCAGTCAACTCGGGACAGCAAGACTAGCGGGGTCCTACGAGCAGTACTTC CASSQLGTARLAGSYEQYF
TRBJ2-2 - 17 TRBV23-1 TRBD2 TGCGCCAGCAGTCAAGGACTAGCGGGAGAGGGTACCGGGGAGCTGTTTTTT CASSQGLAGEGTGELFF
TRBJ2-5 - 13 TRBV27 - TGTGCCAGCAGGAGGCAGCACCAAGAGACCCAGTACTTC CASRRQHQETQYF
TRBJ2-1 - 15 TRBV5-1 - TGCGCCAGCAGCTTGGCGGAGAAATCCTACAATGAGCAGTTCTTC CASSLAEKSYNEQFF
TRBJ2-2 - 14 TRBV19 - TGTGCCAGTAGTGAAACGCTAGAGACCGGGGAGCTGTTTTTT CASSETLETGELFF
TRBJ2-7 - 11 TRBV20-1 - TGCAGTGCTGCGCCAGGGTCCGAGCAGTACTTC CSAAPGSEQYF
TRBJ2-7 - 14 TRBV27 TRBD2 TGTGCCAGCAGTTTATTTCGGGGGGCCTACGAGCAGTACTTC CASSLFRGAYEQYF
TRBJ1-2 - 15 TRBV28 TRBD1 TGTGCCAGCAGTTCTACGGGACAGGGAAACTATGGCTACACCTTC CASSSTGQGNYGYTF
TRBJ2-4 - 15 TRBV14 - TGTGCCAGCAGCCAAGATCAACTAGCCAAAAACATTCAGTACTTC CASSQDQLAKNIQYF
TRBJ1-1 - 15 TRBV6-5 - TGTGCCAGCAGTAGCCCGGGAGGAGGGAACACTGAAGCTTTCTTT CASSSPGGGNTEAFF
TRBJ2-6 - 14 TRBV5-1 - TGCGCCAGCAGGGACAGCTCTGGGGCCAACGTCCTGACTTTC CASRDSSGANVLTF
TRBJ1-2 - 14 TRBV2 TRBD1 TGTGCCAGCGGAGGGTCACAGGGGATATCCGGCTACACCTTC CASGGSQGISGYTF
TRBJ2-7 - 15 TRBV5-1 TRBD1 TGCGCCAGCAGCCTCCGGACAGGGGGCGTCTCCGAGCAGTACTTC CASSLRTGGVSEQYF
TRBJ1-6 - 16 TRBV11-2 - TGTGCCAGCAGCTTTATGGCGGGCTCCTATAATTCACCCCTCCACTTT CASSFMAGSYNSPLHF
TRBJ1-4 - 14 TRBV28 - TGTGCCCCACCACCGGGGGGAACTAATGAAAAACTGTTTTTT CAPPPGGTNEKLFF